What follows is one T cell receptor beta chain and its context. Germline V lookup: CDR1 SGHRS, CDR2 YFSETQ. This CDR3 is built from 15 residues. V was cut by 3 bases and J by 5 bases, with 14 bases left in between. This entry is derived from a study of cytomegalovirus exposure and HLA in healthy donors. The PCR used 60 Vbeta and 13 Jbeta primers. Assay: immunoSEQ multiplex PCR; the TCRdb copy retains only in-frame clones and omits some. The sample comprises 150,000 or so clones, around 80% of which are singletons, and 2.5% to 4% rests with the top ten. The chain has TRBV5-1 and TRBJ1-4; perhaps TRBD1 as D (5 bases). Sequencing used PBMCs. The clonotype originates from a man aged 40-49 years in good health and CMV-seronegative. Here the CDR3 reads CASSSRTKGNEKLFF. For the CDR3, the DNA is TGCGCCAGCAGCTCGAGGACTAAGGGGAATGAAAAACTGTTTTTT.